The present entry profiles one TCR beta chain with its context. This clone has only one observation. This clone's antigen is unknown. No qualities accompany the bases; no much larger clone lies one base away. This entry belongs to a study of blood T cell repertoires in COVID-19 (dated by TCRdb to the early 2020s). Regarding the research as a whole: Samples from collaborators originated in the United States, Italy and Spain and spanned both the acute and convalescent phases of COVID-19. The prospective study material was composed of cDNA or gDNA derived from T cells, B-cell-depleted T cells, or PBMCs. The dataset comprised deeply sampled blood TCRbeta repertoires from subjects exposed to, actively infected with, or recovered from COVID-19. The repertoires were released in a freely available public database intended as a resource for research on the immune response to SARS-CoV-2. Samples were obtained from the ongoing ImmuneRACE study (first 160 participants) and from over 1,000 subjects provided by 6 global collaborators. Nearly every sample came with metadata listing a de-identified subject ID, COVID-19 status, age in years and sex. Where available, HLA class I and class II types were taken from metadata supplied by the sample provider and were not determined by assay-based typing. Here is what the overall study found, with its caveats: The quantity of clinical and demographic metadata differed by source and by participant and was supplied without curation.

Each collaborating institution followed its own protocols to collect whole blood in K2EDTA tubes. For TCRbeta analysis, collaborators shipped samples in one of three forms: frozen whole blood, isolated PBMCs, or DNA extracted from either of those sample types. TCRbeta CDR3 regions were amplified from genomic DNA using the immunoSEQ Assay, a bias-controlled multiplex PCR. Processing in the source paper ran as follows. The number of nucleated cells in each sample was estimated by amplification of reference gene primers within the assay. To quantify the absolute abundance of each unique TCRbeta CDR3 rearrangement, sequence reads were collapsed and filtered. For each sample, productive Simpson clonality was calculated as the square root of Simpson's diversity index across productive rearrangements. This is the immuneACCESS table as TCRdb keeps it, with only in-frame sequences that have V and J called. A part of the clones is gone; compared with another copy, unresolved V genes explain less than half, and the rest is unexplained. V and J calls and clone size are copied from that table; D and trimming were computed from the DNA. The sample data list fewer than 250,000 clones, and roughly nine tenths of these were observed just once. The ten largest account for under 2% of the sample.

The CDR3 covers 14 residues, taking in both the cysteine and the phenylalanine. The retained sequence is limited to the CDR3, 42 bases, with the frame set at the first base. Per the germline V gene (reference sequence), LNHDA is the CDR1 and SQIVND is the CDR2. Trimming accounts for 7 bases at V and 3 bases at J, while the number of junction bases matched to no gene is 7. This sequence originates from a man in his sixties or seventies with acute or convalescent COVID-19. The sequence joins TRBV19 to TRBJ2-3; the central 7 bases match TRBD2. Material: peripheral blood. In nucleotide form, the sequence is TGTGCCAGTAAACGCGGGAGAGATACAGATACGCAGTATTTT. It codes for CASKRGRDTDTQYF.